This T cell receptor beta chain is drawn from a study of CD8 T cells in ankylosing spondylitis. Findings of the study overall: A TCR beta motif of fewer than ten highly homologous variants appeared characteristic of ankylosing spondylitis blood.

With regard to this clonotype: The antigen remains undetermined.

TCRdb re-analysed the 5' RACE reads in MiXCR, keeping a single row per CDR3 protein. The repertoire holds a few hundred thousand distinct CDR3 sequences, with approximately 20% as singletons. This TCR was sampled from a male donor with ankylosing spondylitis. Sequenced input: blood, either unsorted or a sorted T cell fraction (not recorded which).

DNA of the CDR3: TGTGCCAGCAGGATGGACACAGACAATGAGCAGTTCTTC. Its protein is CASRMDTDNEQFF. This rearrangement joins TRBV6-4 to TRBJ2-1; D is perhaps TRBD1 (5 bases). CDR3 length: 13 residues. Trimming took off 6 bases at V and 5 bases at J, with 11 bases between the two ends. Germline CDR1 MRHNA, CDR2 SNTAGT.